These T cell receptor beta chains were read from a single sample in a study of blood T cell repertoires in COVID-19. Sequenced by immunoSEQ multiplex PCR; TCRdb stores in-frame clones only, minus some. The sample lists 200,000 to 250,000 clones, 80% to 90% occurring once. Sequencing was carried out using PBMCs or T cells enriched from blood (not recorded which). The receptors originated from a woman in her twenties or thirties who had been exposed to COVID-19. The CDR3 runs from the conserved cysteine through the conserved F or W. The order of the fields is clone size, D gene, V gene, J gene, CDR3 protein, CDR3 DNA. D genes are given only for firm matches. Rows may omit the clone size; those that give it use once, few, many or a size class.

NA	TRBD1	TRBV3-1/TRBV3-2	TRBJ2-4	CASSQAQGNIQYF	TGTGCCAGCAGCCAGGCACAGGGGAACATTCAGTACTTC
NA	NA	TRBV3-1/TRBV3-2	TRBJ1-1	CASSTRPRAADTEAFF	TGTGCCAGCAGCACCCGTCCCAGGGCTGCGGACACTGAAGCTTTCTTT
NA	TRBD1	TRBV3-1/TRBV3-2	TRBJ1-2	CASSHLGTGGDYGYTF	TGTGCCAGCAGCCACCTAGGGACAGGGGGCGACTATGGCTACACCTTC
NA	NA	TRBV28	TRBJ2-2	CASSFPIRRSGGELFF	TGTGCCAGCAGTTTCCCCATAAGGAGGTCAGGCGGGGAGCTGTTTTTT
few	TRBD1	TRBV4-2	TRBJ1-6	CASSRNPGQGYSPLHF	TGTGCCAGCAGCCGAAATCCGGGACAGGGCTATTCACCCCTCCACTTT
NA	TRBD1	TRBV7-9	TRBJ1-3	CASSPGQGAGNTIYF	TGTGCCAGCAGCCCCGGACAGGGGGCGGGAAACACCATATATTTT
NA	NA	TRBV29-1	TRBJ1-3	CSVAYPGGRGGNTIYF	TGCAGCGTTGCCTACCCCGGGGGGAGAGGTGGAAACACCATATATTTT
NA	NA	TRBV27	TRBJ1-3	CASSPRGRGNTIYF	TGTGCCAGCAGTCCGCGTGGGAGAGGAAACACCATATATTTT
once	TRBD1	TRBV6-6	TRBJ1-5	CASLGPRGQRGQPQHF	TGTGCCAGCCTCGGCCCCAGGGGGCAGCGCGGTCAGCCCCAGCATTTT
once	NA	TRBV18	TRBJ1-1	CASSRRGSEAFF	TGTGCCAGCTCCCGTCGGGGGAGTGAAGCTTTCTTT
NA	NA	TRBV30	TRBJ2-7	CAWSVRKGVGSYEQYF	TGTGCCTGGAGTGTACGGAAGGGGGTGGGGTCCTACGAGCAGTACTTC
NA	NA	TRBV19	TRBJ1-2	CASSIALDRAYTF	TGTGCCAGTAGTATAGCCCTCGATCGAGCCTACACCTTC
NA	NA	TRBV7-9	TRBJ2-7	CASSLGETRTYEQYF	TGTGCCAGCAGCTTAGGAGAAACGCGAACTTACGAGCAGTACTTC
NA	TRBD2	TRBV10-3	TRBJ2-3	CAIRWREGGGDTQYF	TGTGCCATCAGATGGCGGGAGGGCGGAGGAGATACGCAGTATTTT
NA	TRBD1	TRBV7-6	TRBJ1-1	CASSSTGVFLNTEAFF	TGTGCCAGCAGCTCCACAGGGGTTTTTTTGAACACTGAAGCTTTCTTT
NA	TRBD2	TRBV19	TRBJ2-1	CASSILLAGDNEQFF	TGTGCCAGTAGTATCCTACTAGCGGGGGACAATGAGCAGTTCTTC
once	TRBD1	TRBV6-2/TRBV6-3	TRBJ1-2	CASSTRQGNYGYTF	TGTGCCAGCAGTACAAGACAGGGGAACTATGGCTACACCTTC
NA	TRBD2	TRBV19	TRBJ2-1	CASSIRTSGNEQFF	TGTGCCAGTAGTATAAGGACTAGCGGCAATGAGCAGTTCTTC
NA	NA	TRBV2	TRBJ2-7	CASSRDSLYEQYF	TGTGCCAGCAGCCGGGACTCCCTATACGAGCAGTACTTC
few	NA	TRBV18	TRBJ1-2	CASSPQGANYGYTF	TGTGCCAGCTCACCACAGGGGGCTAACTATGGCTACACCTTC
NA	NA	TRBV2	TRBJ2-7	CASRGATSYEQYF	TGTGCCAGCAGGGGGGCGACTTCCTACGAGCAGTACTTC
NA	NA	TRBV28	TRBJ2-7	CASSFAGQFSYEQYF	TGTGCCAGCAGTTTTGCGGGACAGTTCTCCTACGAGCAGTACTTC
NA	NA	TRBV11-3	TRBJ2-2	CASSKLPGELFF	TGTGCCAGCAGCAAGCTACCCGGGGAGCTGTTTTTT
NA	TRBD1	TRBV7-6	TRBJ1-2	CASSLLVTRGTGGNYGYTF	TGTGCCAGCAGCTTATTGGTCACCCGGGGGACAGGGGGTAACTATGGCTACACCTTC
NA	NA	TRBV7-9	TRBJ1-2	CASSLGALAGLRGYTF	TGTGCCAGCAGCTTAGGGGCCCTCGCGGGTTTGAGAGGCTACACCTTC
NA	NA	TRBV29-1	TRBJ2-3	CSGSPISGSTDTQYF	TGCAGCGGGAGTCCAATAAGCGGGAGCACAGATACGCAGTATTTT
NA	NA	TRBV4-1	TRBJ2-1	CASSQERGLSYNEQFF	TGCGCCAGCAGCCAAGAACGGGGTCTTTCGTACAATGAGCAGTTCTTC
NA	TRBD1	TRBV6-2/TRBV6-3	TRBJ2-7	CASSYAGGAYEQYF	TGTGCCAGCAGTTACGCAGGGGGCGCTTACGAGCAGTACTTC
NA	NA	TRBV28	TRBJ1-5	CASTGAGATNSNQPQHF	TGTGCCAGCACCGGAGCAGGGGCCACTAATAGCAATCAGCCCCAGCATTTT
NA	NA	TRBV11-3	TRBJ2-1	CASSLQGGASSNEQFF	TGTGCCAGCAGCTTACAGGGAGGAGCCTCCAGCAATGAGCAGTTCTTC
NA	TRBD1	TRBV30	TRBJ1-5	CAWSPGTGYQPQHF	TGTGCCTGGAGCCCCGGGACAGGGTATCAGCCCCAGCATTTT
NA	NA	TRBV19	TRBJ1-1	CATKFPGQNTEAFF	TGTGCCACCAAATTTCCCGGACAGAACACTGAAGCTTTCTTT
NA	NA	TRBV6-5	TRBJ1-3	CASTRGNTIYF	TGTGCCAGCACCAGAGGGAACACCATATATTTT
NA	TRBD2	TRBV2	TRBJ2-7	CASSEGGYEQYF	TGTGCCAGCAGTGAGGGGGGGTACGAGCAGTACTTC
NA	TRBD1	TRBV5-1	TRBJ1-1	CASSSPRQGSTEAFF	TGCGCCAGCAGCTCACCCCGACAGGGTTCTACTGAAGCTTTCTTT
NA	NA	TRBV5-4	TRBJ1-3	CASSPREPGNTIYF	TGTGCCAGCAGCCCCCGGGAACCTGGAAACACCATATATTTT
NA	TRBD2	TRBV6-5	TRBJ2-5	CASSRTSGRETQYF	TGTGCCAGCAGCCGGACTAGCGGGAGAGAGACCCAGTACTTC
NA	NA	TRBV6-1	TRBJ2-4	CASSGSLAATSPLAKNIQYF	TGTGCCAGCAGTGGGTCGTTAGCTGCTACAAGCCCACTAGCCAAAAACATTCAGTACTTC
NA	TRBD1	TRBV6-1	TRBJ1-6	CASSAITGVMNSPLHF	TGTGCCAGCAGTGCAATTACAGGGGTGATGAATTCACCCCTCCACTTT
once	TRBD1	TRBV5-4	TRBJ2-1	CASSSRQGARKNEQFF	TGTGCCAGCAGCTCCCGACAGGGGGCAAGGAAGAATGAGCAGTTCTTC
NA	NA	TRBV3-1/TRBV3-2	TRBJ1-1	CASSQVTGEAFF	TGTGCCAGCAGCCAAGTGACAGGTGAAGCTTTCTTT
once	TRBD2	TRBV28	TRBJ2-7	CASSPSGTSYEQYF	TGTGCCAGCAGTCCTAGCGGGACCTCCTACGAGCAGTACTTC
few	NA	TRBV21-1	TRBJ1-5	CASSKESQGAVFNGNQPQHF	TGTGCCAGCAGCAAAGAGTCCCAGGGGGCTGTATTCAATGGCAATCAGCCCCAGCATTTT
once	NA	TRBV21-1	TRBJ2-3	CASSKAGDADTQYF	TGTGCCAGCAGCAAAGCGGGAGACGCAGATACGCAGTATTTT
NA	TRBD2	TRBV5-4	TRBJ2-1	CASSRTSGNPYNEQFF	TGTGCCAGCAGCCGGACTAGCGGGAACCCCTACAATGAGCAGTTCTTC
NA	NA	TRBV30	TRBJ2-2	CAWRSGGGAGELFF	TGTGCCTGGAGGAGCGGAGGGGGCGCCGGGGAGCTGTTTTTT